These 17 T cell receptor beta chains were all obtained from the same sample, sequenced in a study of cytomegalovirus exposure and HLA in healthy donors. The primer mix had 60 Vbeta and 13 Jbeta primers. The repertoire was sequenced with immunoSEQ multiplex PCR; TCRdb's copy has only in-frame clones and lacks some. Of some 200,000 clones detected, 79% appear once; the ten largest clones hold about 2.5%. The sequenced sample was PBMCs. Source of these receptors: a woman in her forties or fifties in good health and CMV-seronegative.

This clone was observed a few times. The chain recombines TRBV15 with TRBJ2-2; TRBD1 is a possible D gene (5 bases). V was trimmed by 2 bases and J by 1 base, leaving 14 bases between them. Looked up from germline, CDR1 is LNHNV and CDR2 is YYDKDF (reference sequence). The CDR3 extends over 17 amino acids. CDR3 sequence (DNA): TGTGCCACCAGCAGACGATTAAGGACACTGAACACCGGGGAGCTGTTTTTT. This translates into CATSRRLRTLNTGELFF.

This sequence joins TRBV5-1 and TRBJ2-1, with 9 bases matching TRBD1. This CDR3 spans 16 amino acids. Germline V gene sequence: CDR1 SGHRS, CDR2 YFSETQ. V gave up 4 bases and J gave up 6 bases; unmatched junction bases: 11. In nucleotides, the CDR3 is TGCGCCAGCAGCAAACCGGGACAGGGAACTTTCAATGAGCAGTTCTTC. It is translated as CASSKPGQGTFNEQFF.

The chain is built from TRBV28 and TRBJ2-7; 8 bases line up with TRBD2. After removal of 6 bases from V and 2 bases from J, the junction contained 3 bases not matched to a gene. The CDR3 totals 13 residues. Germline loops: CDR1 MDHEN, CDR2 SYDVKM. This CDR3 reads CASRREVPYEQYF. The CDR3 region has the DNA TGTGCCAGCAGGCGGGAGGTCCCCTACGAGCAGTACTTC.

This clone turned up a few times. V usage is TRBV7-9 and J usage is TRBJ2-7; 8 nucleotides line up with TRBD2. This CDR3 contains 19 residues. The germline gives CDR1 SEHNR, CDR2 FQNEAQ (reference sequence). With V trimmed by 3 bases and J by 2 bases, 18 bases remained unmatched. CDR3 sequence: CASSLIASGPSTRTYEQYF. CDR3 sequence (DNA): TGTGCCAGCAGCTTGATAGCTAGCGGGCCTTCAACTCGGACCTACGAGCAGTACTTC.

The V and J genes are TRBV6-5 and TRBJ1-1, with D perhaps TRBD1 (5 bases). Per germline, CDR1 MNHEY and CDR2 SVGAGI. The germline V and J ends were trimmed by 0 bases and 3 bases, with 11 bases remaining between them. CDR3 length: 15 residues. The CDR3 DNA sequence: TGTGCCAGCAGTTACTCGAATCGGGGGTACACTGAAGCTTTCTTT. Translation gives CASSYSNRGYTEAFF.

V and J are TRBV7-2 and TRBJ2-1; tentatively, D is TRBD2 (6 bases). The CDR3 runs to 13 residues. Germline V lookup: CDR1 SGHTA, CDR2 FQGNSA. Trimming removed 3 bases at V and 9 bases at J, with 12 bases between. CDR3 in amino acids: CASSFSGSREQFF. The CDR3 DNA sequence: TGTGCCAGCAGCTTTTCCGGGAGTCGTGAGCAGTTCTTC.

A word on this clone: The same CDR3 arises from other DNA sequences in this sample as well. This chain uses TRBV11-2 with TRBJ2-5; 9 bases line up with TRBD2. The CDR3 covers 14 residues. V was clipped by 3 bases and J by 3 bases; unmatched bases: 2. Germline V lookup: CDR1 SGHAT, CDR2 FQNNGV. CDR3 region: CASSLGLAKETQYF. The CDR3 coding sequence is TGTGCCAGCAGCTTGGGACTAGCAAAAGAGACCCAGTACTTC.

This clone was detected many times. The CDR3, as DNA: TGCGCCAGCAGCCAAGGGGAAGCGGGGGGCTACGAGCAGTACTTC. It codes for CASSQGEAGGYEQYF. J is TRBJ2-7 and V is TRBV4-3; 9 bases map to TRBD2. V gave up 1 base and J gave up 3 bases; unmatched junction bases: 4. The germline V gene encodes CDR1 LGHNA and CDR2 YSLEER. The CDR3 is 15 residues long.

This clone appeared a single time. The chain employs TRBV6-5 and TRBJ1-5; D ambiguous. Trimming took 4 bases from V and 2 from J, leaving 6 bases between them. This CDR3 has 13 residues. Looked up from germline, CDR1 is MNHEY and CDR2 is SVGAGI. The CDR3 sequence: CASSSTGNQPQHF. The CDR3 DNA sequence: TGTGCCAGCAGTTCCACGGGCAATCAGCCCCAGCATTTT.

The chain has TRBV18 and TRBJ1-6; TRBD1 is a possible D gene (6 bases). The V end was cut by 2 bases, the J end by 0 bases, with 11 bases between. CDR1 is KGHSH, CDR2 LQKENI, per germline. This CDR3 spans 17 amino acids. The CDR3 reads CASSPRDRSSYNSPLHF. CDR3 DNA sequence: TGTGCCAGCTCACCAAGAGACAGGAGCTCCTATAATTCACCCCTCCACTTT.

This clone was detected a few times. V gene TRBV20-1 combines with J gene TRBJ2-5, with D perhaps matching TRBD2 (6 bases). V was pared by 6 bases and J by 5 bases, with 10 bases between. Germline V lookup: CDR1 DFQATT, CDR2 SNEGSKA (reference sequence). This CDR3 has 11 amino acids. Written as DNA, the CDR3 is TGCAGTGCCGGGAGTTCGGAGACCCAGTACTTC. This codes for CSAGSSETQYF.

V usage is TRBV7-2 and J usage is TRBJ2-2; 8 bases are a match to TRBD1. CDR1 and CDR2 from the germline V gene are SGHTA and FQGNSA. V was pared by 4 bases and J by 6 bases, with 13 bases of the junction left unmatched. This CDR3 contains 17 residues. CDR3 DNA sequence: TGTGCCAGCAGCTCCACGATCGTGGACAGGGTGGCCGGGGAGCTGTTTTTT. Translation: CASSSTIVDRVAGELFF.

The chain is built from TRBV4-3 and TRBJ2-2; D may be TRBD2 (5 bases). The CDR3 is 15 amino acids. The germline V and J ends were trimmed by 0 bases and 4 bases, with 9 bases remaining between them. The germline CDR1 and CDR2 sequences are LGHNA and YSLEER. The CDR3 DNA reads TGCGCCAGCAGCCAAGAGTACGGGATCACCGGGGAGCTGTTTTTT. This gives the protein CASSQEYGITGELFF.

As to this clone: Compared with germline, one end of the junction differs, possibly owing to a read error. Other DNA sequences in the same sample also yield this CDR3. The J gene is TRBJ2-2, the V gene TRBV5-1; 8 bases agree with TRBD2. Germline V gene lookup returns CDR1 SGHRS and CDR2 YFSETQ. The length of the CDR3 is 14 residues. This CDR3 reads CASLLAANTGELFF. The CDR3 DNA sequence: TGCGCCAGCTTACTAGCGGCGAACACCGGGGAGCTGTTCTTT. Full variable domain (rest looked up from reference TRBV5-1 and TRBJ2-2): KAGVTQTPRYLIKTRGQQVTLSCSPISGHRSVSWYQQTPGQGLQFLFEYFSETQRNKGNFPGRFSGRQFSNSRSEMNVSTLELGDSALYLCASLLAANTGELFFGEGSRLTVL.

This chain joins TRBV7-9 and TRBJ1-5, with a possible D match to TRBD1 (5 bases). In germline, CDR1 is SEHNR, CDR2 FQNEAQ (reference sequence). This CDR3 contains 15 residues. Trimming shortened V by 1 base and J by 2 bases, and 9 bases separated the two germline ends. The CDR3 bases are TGTGCCAGCAGCTTAGGCGGGGGTGGCAATCAGCCCCAGCATTTT. Amino acid sequence: CASSLGGGGNQPQHF.

This clone was observed a single time. The V and J genes are TRBV28 and TRBJ2-6, with a possible D match to TRBD1 (5 bases). The CDR3 has 15 residues. With 5 bases removed from V and 0 bases from J, the gap between germline ends came to 8 bases. Germline V gives CDR1 MDHEN, CDR2 SYDVKM. CDR3 residues: CASSLTDSGANVLTF. The DNA for the CDR3 is TGTGCCAGCAGTCTGACAGACTCTGGGGCCAACGTCCTGACTTTC.

The J gene is TRBJ1-3, the V gene TRBV6-5, with D uncertain. The V end was cut by 4 bases, the J end by 0 bases, with 7 bases between. The germline gives CDR1 MNHEY, CDR2 SVGAGI. The CDR3 runs to 14 residues. The DNA for the CDR3 is TGTGCCAGCAGTTCCACTGTCTCTGGAAACACCATATATTTT. This sequence encodes CASSSTVSGNTIYF.